The clone carrying this T cell receptor beta chain appeared many times. Its matching antigen is unknown. Germline is not matched at one junction end, which may reflect a read error. This sample was included in a study of breast tumors, draining lymph nodes, adjacent tissues. Overall study findings and caveats: Compared with lymph nodes, tumors were less diverse; compared with nontumor tissue, more. Luminal-like breast cancer showed significantly higher tumor–nontumor repertoire similarity than basal-like.

Axillary draining lymph nodes of breast cancer patients supplied the node samples. Germline CDR1 is SGHRS and CDR2 is YFSETQ. This CDR3 is 15 amino acids long. One entry per CDR3 protein results from TCRdb running MiXCR on the multiplex PCR reads. The sample has 130,000 or so distinct CDR3 sequences, 32% seen once. The TCR sequence derives from a female donor with breast cancer. Some clones in this sample may be carry-over from other donors' samples. The sequencing sample was made of axillary lymph node tissue. This chain uses TRBV5-1 with TRBJ2-5, with 10 bases identical to TRBD1. The CDR3 bases are TGTGCCAGCAGCTTGGCCGGACAGGGGGGAGAGACCCAGTACTTC. Protein: CASSLAGQGGETQYF.